Each of the 12 T cell receptor beta chains below was sequenced from the same sample in a study of blood T cell repertoires in COVID-19. Generated by immunoSEQ multiplex PCR, the TCRdb table keeps only in-frame clones and is missing some. Here the sample spans around 250,000 clones, more than 75% being singletons. The sequenced sample consisted of peripheral blood. The receptors originated from a man aged 35-49 years with active or convalescent COVID-19.

The rearrangement uses TRBV11-2 and TRBJ2-3; maybe TRBD2 (6 bases). The V end lost 1 base, the J end lost 9 bases, and 17 bases lay between the germline ends. The CDR3 has 15 amino acids. In germline, CDR1 is SGHAT, CDR2 FQNNGV. The CDR3 sequence is CASSLGADFGGTQYF. Here the CDR3 DNA reads TGTGCCAGCAGCTTAGGTGCGGACTTCGGAGGGACGCAGTATTTT.

The V and J genes are TRBV28 and TRBJ1-5; possibly TRBD1 for D (6 bases). Germline V gene lookup returns CDR1 MDHEN and CDR2 SYDVKM. V was pared by 6 bases and J by 0 bases, with 18 bases between. The CDR3 spans 17 residues. CDR3 region: CASSQSGRGSSNQPQHF. DNA of the CDR3: TGTGCCAGCAGCCAATCGGGCAGGGGTAGTAGCAATCAGCCCCAGCATTTT. Looking up the rest from reference TRBV28 and TRBJ1-5 gives the full variable domain: DVKVTQSSRYLVKRTGEKVFLECVQDMDHENMFWYRQDPGLGLRLIYFSYDVKMKEKGDIPEGYSVSREKKERFSLILESASTNQTSMYLCASSQSGRGSSNQPQHFGDGTRLSIL.

The V call is TRBV18, the J call TRBJ2-5; D might be TRBD1 (8 bases). The V end lost 4 bases, the J end lost 4 bases, and 16 bases lay between the germline ends. The CDR3 is made up of 15 amino acids. CDR1 and CDR2 (germline): KGHSH, LQKENI. The CDR3 protein is CASSLPTGEGETQYF. The CDR3 bases are TGTGCCAGCTCACTCCCGACAGGGGAGGGAGAGACCCAGTACTTC. Full variable domain (missing parts from reference TRBV18 and TRBJ2-5): NAGVMQNPRHLVRRRGQEARLRCSPMKGHSHVYWYRQLPEEGLKFMVYLQKENIIDESGMPKERFSAEFPKEGPSILRIQQVVRGDSAAYFCASSLPTGEGETQYFGPGTRLLVL.

V and J are TRBV7-9 and TRBJ1-2; D remains unclear. From germline, CDR1 is SEHNR and CDR2 FQNEAQ (reference sequence). Trimming removed 0 bases at V and 4 bases at J, with 12 bases between. This CDR3 is 15 amino acids long. DNA of the CDR3: TGTGCCAGCAGCTTAGCGGCCGCCGGCGGCTATGGCTACACCTTC. Amino acid sequence: CASSLAAAGGYGYTF.

This clone is a singleton in its sample. The chain combines TRBV5-4 with TRBJ1-2, with TRBD1 as a possible D gene (6 bases). This CDR3 is built from 13 residues. The V end lost 1 base, the J end lost 8 bases, and 12 bases lay between the germline ends. Germline V gives CDR1 SGHNT, CDR2 YYREEE (reference sequence). DNA of the CDR3: TGTGCCAGCAGCTTGCCAGGGGCTGGCGGCTACACCTTC. Protein product: CASSLPGAGGYTF. The full variable domain, in which reference TRBV5-4 and TRBJ1-2 provide the parts outside the CDR3, is ETGVTQSPTHLIKTRGQQVTLRCSSQSGHNTVSWYQQALGQGPQFIFQYYREEENGRGNFPPRFSGLQFPNYSSELNVNALELDDSALYLCASSLPGAGGYTFGSGTRLTVV.

The V call is TRBV19, the J call TRBJ2-4, with TRBD2 matching 7 bases. The V gene's germline CDR1 is LNHDA and CDR2 SQIVND (reference sequence). The CDR3 is 16 amino acids. The J segment lost 0 bases and the V segment lost 3 bases, leaving 5 bases of the junction unmatched. CDR3 loop: CASSIVGGIAKNIQYF. Written as DNA, the CDR3 is TGTGCCAGTAGTATTGTCGGGGGGATAGCCAAAAACATTCAGTACTTC.

This chain joins TRBV6-5 and TRBJ1-1; TRBD1 matches 7 bases. Germline lookup yields CDR1 MNHEY and CDR2 SVGAGI. The J segment lost 0 bases and the V segment lost 0 bases, leaving 1 base of the junction unmatched. CDR3 length: 15 amino acids. The CDR3 protein is CASSYSGGLNTEAFF. For the CDR3, the DNA is TGTGCCAGCAGTTACTCAGGGGGCTTGAACACTGAAGCTTTCTTT.

The chain joins TRBV28 to TRBJ1-4; D remains ambiguous. Between the trimmed V and J ends, which lost 6 bases and 1 base, there was a span of 15 bases. The germline gives CDR1 MDHEN, CDR2 SYDVKM. CDR3 size: 16 residues. CDR3 nucleotide sequence: TGTGCCAGCAGGGGCACTGACGGTGGAACTAATGAAAAACTGTTTTTT. Protein product: CASRGTDGGTNEKLFF.

This clone is a singleton in its sample. J is TRBJ1-2 and V is TRBV5-1; the D is unclear. Looked up from germline, CDR1 is SGHRS and CDR2 is YFSETQ. This CDR3 contains 13 residues. The V end lost 5 bases, the J end lost 1 base, and 9 bases lay between the germline ends. The CDR3 sequence is CASSETHNYGYTF. The CDR3 DNA sequence: TGCGCCAGCAGTGAGACTCATAACTATGGCTACACCTTC. The full variable domain, completed using reference TRBV5-1 and TRBJ1-2, is KAGVTQTPRYLIKTRGQQVTLSCSPISGHRSVSWYQQTPGQGLQFLFEYFSETQRNKGNFPGRFSGRQFSNSRSEMNVSTLELGDSALYLCASSETHNYGYTFGSGTRLTVV.

The J gene is TRBJ1-1, the V gene TRBV28; the D is unclear. The CDR3 has 14 residues. CDR1 and CDR2 from the germline V gene are MDHEN and SYDVKM. Trimming removed 5 bases from V and 2 bases from J, with 12 bases in between. The CDR3 loop reads CASSAPGRNTEAFF. The CDR3 DNA reads as TGTGCCAGCAGTGCCCCAGGTCGCAACACTGAAGCTTTCTTT.

The chain links TRBV25-1 to TRBJ2-3; 9 bases line up with TRBD1. This CDR3 region has 15 residues. With 0 bases clipped from V and 8 bases from J, the junction kept 6 bases outside the gene matches. Per the germline V gene, CDR1 is MGHDK and CDR2 is SYGVNS. CDR3 DNA: TGTGCCAGCAGTGAATATGAGACAGGGGGTCTTACGCAGTATTTT. This sequence encodes CASSEYETGGLTQYF. Using reference TRBV25-1 and TRBJ2-3 for the parts outside the CDR3, the full variable domain is EADIYQTPRYLVIGTGKKITLECSQTMGHDKMYWYQQDPGMELHLIHYSYGVNSTEKGDLSSESTVSRIRTEHFPLTLESARPSHTSQYLCASSEYETGGLTQYFGPGTRLTVL.

The rearrangement uses TRBV9 and TRBJ2-3; TRBD2 aligns across 12 bases. CDR1 is SGDLS and CDR2 is YYNGEE in the germline V gene. The CDR3 spans 17 residues. V was pared by 0 bases and J by 5 bases, with 7 bases of the junction left unmatched. As DNA, the CDR3 is TGTGCCAGCAGCGTAGGCCTAGCGGGGGGGCCGATAGATACGCAGTATTTT. It yields the protein CASSVGLAGGPIDTQYF.